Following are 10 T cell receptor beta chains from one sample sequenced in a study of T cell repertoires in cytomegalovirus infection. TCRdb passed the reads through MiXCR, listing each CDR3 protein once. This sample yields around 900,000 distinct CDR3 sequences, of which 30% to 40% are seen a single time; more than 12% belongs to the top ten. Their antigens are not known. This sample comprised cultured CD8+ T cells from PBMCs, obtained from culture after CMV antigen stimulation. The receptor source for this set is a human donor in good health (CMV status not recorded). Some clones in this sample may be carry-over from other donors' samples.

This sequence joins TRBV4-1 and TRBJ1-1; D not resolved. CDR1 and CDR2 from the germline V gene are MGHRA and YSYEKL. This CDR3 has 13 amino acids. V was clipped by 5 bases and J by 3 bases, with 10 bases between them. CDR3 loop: CASSSRADTEAFF. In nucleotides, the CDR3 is TGCGCCAGCAGCTCCCGGGCGGACACTGAAGCTTTCTTT.

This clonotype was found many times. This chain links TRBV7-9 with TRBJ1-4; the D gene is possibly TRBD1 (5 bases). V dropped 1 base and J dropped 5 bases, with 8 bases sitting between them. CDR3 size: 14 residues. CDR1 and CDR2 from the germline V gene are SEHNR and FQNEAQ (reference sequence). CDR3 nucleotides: TGTGCCAGCAGCTTAGGGGACGGGAATGAAAAACTGTTTTTT. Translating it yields CASSLGDGNEKLFF.

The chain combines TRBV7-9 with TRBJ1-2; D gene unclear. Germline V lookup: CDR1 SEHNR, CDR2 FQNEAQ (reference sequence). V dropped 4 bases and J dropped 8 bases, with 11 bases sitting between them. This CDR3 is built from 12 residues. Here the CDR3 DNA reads TGTGCCAGCAGCTCGGCGATGGGAGGCTACACCTTC. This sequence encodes CASSSAMGGYTF.

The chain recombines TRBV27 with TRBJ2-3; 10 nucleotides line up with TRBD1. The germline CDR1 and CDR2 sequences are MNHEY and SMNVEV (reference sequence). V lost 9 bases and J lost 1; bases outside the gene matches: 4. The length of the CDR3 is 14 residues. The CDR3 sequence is CASGTGVGTDTQYF. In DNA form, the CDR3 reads TGTGCCAGTGGGACAGGGGTCGGCACAGATACGCAGTATTTT.

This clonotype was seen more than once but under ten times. The CDR3 here is CASSEPGDGMFF. The DNA of the CDR3 is TGTGCCAGCAGTGAACCGGGGGATGGAATGTTTTTT. The genes are TRBV25-1 and TRBJ1-4; D might be TRBD1 (5 bases). The length of the CDR3 is 12 residues. CDR1 is MGHDK and CDR2 is SYGVNS in the germline V gene. The V end was cut by 2 bases, the J end by 15 bases, with 13 bases between.

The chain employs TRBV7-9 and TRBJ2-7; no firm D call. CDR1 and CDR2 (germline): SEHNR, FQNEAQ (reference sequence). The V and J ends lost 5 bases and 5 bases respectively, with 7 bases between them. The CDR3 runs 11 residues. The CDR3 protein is CASSMIDEQYF. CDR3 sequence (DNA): TGTGCCAGCAGCATGATCGACGAGCAGTACTTC.

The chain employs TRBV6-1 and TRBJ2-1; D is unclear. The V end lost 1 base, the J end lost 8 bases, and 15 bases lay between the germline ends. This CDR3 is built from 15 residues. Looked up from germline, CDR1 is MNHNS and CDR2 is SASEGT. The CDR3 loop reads CASSEEVTDFDEQFF. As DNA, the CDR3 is TGTGCCAGCAGTGAAGAGGTGACCGATTTCGATGAGCAGTTCTTC.

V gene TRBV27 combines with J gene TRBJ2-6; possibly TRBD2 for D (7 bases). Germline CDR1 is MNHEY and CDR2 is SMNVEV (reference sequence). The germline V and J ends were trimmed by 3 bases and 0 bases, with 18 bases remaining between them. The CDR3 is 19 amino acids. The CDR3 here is CASSFWGGPPLSGANVLTF. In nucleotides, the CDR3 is TGTGCCAGCAGTTTCTGGGGGGGGCCCCCTCTCTCTGGGGCCAACGTCCTGACTTTC.

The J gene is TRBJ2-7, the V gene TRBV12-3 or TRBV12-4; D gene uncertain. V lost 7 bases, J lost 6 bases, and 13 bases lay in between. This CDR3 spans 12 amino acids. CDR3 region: CASTGLPSEQYF. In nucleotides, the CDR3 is TGTGCCAGCACAGGTCTCCCCTCCGAGCAGTACTTC.

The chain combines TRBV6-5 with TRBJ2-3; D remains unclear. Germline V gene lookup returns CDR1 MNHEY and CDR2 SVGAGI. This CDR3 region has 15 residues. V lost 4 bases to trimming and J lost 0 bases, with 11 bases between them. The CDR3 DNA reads TGTGCCAGCAGTTCCTCGCCGTCTAGCACAGATACGCAGTATTTT. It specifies CASSSSPSSTDTQYF.